This T cell receptor beta chain was profiled in a study of control samples from healthy donors and cancer patients. Trimming took off 6 bases at V and 5 bases at J, with 13 bases between the two ends. This CDR3 comprises 14 residues. CDR1 and CDR2 from the germline V gene are LNHDA and SQIVND (reference sequence). The data were produced by immunoSEQ multiplex PCR, yet TCRdb's version contains in-frame clones alone and is incomplete. The repertoire consists of just over 90,000 clones, with 86% occurring once and the leading ten covering around 1.3%. Sequenced sample: blood. The rearrangement joins TRBV19 to TRBJ2-2; no definite D call. The sequence was collected from a woman aged 50 to 60 in good health. Here the CDR3 DNA reads TGTGCCAGTAGCCGGCCTACTACTACCGGGGAGCTGTTTTTT. Protein product: CASSRPTTTGELFF.